The 19 T cell receptor beta chains below come from one sample, sequenced in a study of blood T cell repertoires in COVID-19 (dated by TCRdb to the early 2020s). Libraries were built with the immunoSEQ multiplex PCR assay. TCRdb provides this immuneACCESS table in a form limited to in-frame rearrangements. Some clones are lacking; in checked studies, under half of them reflect an unresolved V gene, and why the rest are absent is not known. In all, the sample holds some 220,000 clones, and approximately 80% of those were seen once. Roughly 4.6% of the sample belongs to the ten largest clones. The sample comprised peripheral blood. Every receptor here comes from a woman aged 55-70 years who had recovered from COVID-19.

The chain combines TRBV6-8 with TRBJ2-3; D unresolved. V was trimmed by 8 bases and J by 3 bases, leaving 12 bases between them. Germline V gives CDR1 MNHGY, CDR2 SAAAGT. The length of the CDR3 is 13 residues. CDR3 sequence: CASSLSETDTQYF. The CDR3 nucleotides are TGTGCCAGCTCCCTCTCCGAGACAGATACGCAGTATTTT.

The CDR3 region is CATSRGTSGNQETQYF. CDR3 sequence (DNA): TGTGCCACCAGCAGAGGGACTAGCGGCAACCAAGAGACCCAGTACTTC. V gene TRBV15 combines with J gene TRBJ2-5; 10 nucleotides line up with TRBD2. Germline values: CDR1 LNHNV, CDR2 YYDKDF (reference sequence). This CDR3 spans 16 amino acids. Trimming removed 1 base from V and 0 bases from J; junction bases left unmatched: 2.

This clone has a single count. This rearrangement joins TRBV27 to TRBJ1-3; D not certain. V lost 2 bases and J 0 bases, leaving 8 bases between the germline ends. Germline CDR1 and CDR2: MNHEY and SMNVEV (reference sequence). The CDR3 is made up of 15 amino acids. The CDR3, as DNA: TGTGCCAGCAGTTTAGGGCTCATCTCTGGAAACACCATATATTTT. This sequence encodes CASSLGLISGNTIYF.

There are a few counts of this clone. The CDR3 loop is CASSSVGPTNEKLFF. The CDR3 DNA reads as TGTGCCAGCAGCTCAGTGGGGCCAACTAATGAAAAACTGTTTTTT. The chain is built from TRBV11-2 and TRBJ1-4; tentative D call: TRBD1 (5 bases). Looked up from germline, CDR1 is SGHAT and CDR2 is FQNNGV. Between the trimmed V and J ends, which lost 4 bases and 0 bases, there was a span of 9 bases. The CDR3 loop spans 15 amino acids.

This sequence joins TRBV10-3 and TRBJ2-5; possibly TRBD1 for D (6 bases). This CDR3 is 19 amino acids long. The V gene lost 3 bases and the J gene lost 5 bases, with 28 bases spanning the gap. The germline gives CDR1 ENHRY, CDR2 SYGVKD. CDR3 DNA: TGTGCCATCAGTGAAGGGGGAGAAAAGACAGAAGCGGTGTGGGAGACCCAGTACTTC. This translates into CAISEGGEKTEAVWETQYF.

V gene TRBV6-2 or TRBV6-3 combines with J gene TRBJ1-3; maybe TRBD1 (5 bases). This CDR3 has 15 residues. Looked up from germline, CDR1 is MNHEY and CDR2 is SVGEGT. Trimming removed 4 bases from V and 3 bases from J, with 13 bases in between. The CDR3 loop reads CASSFDSAGGNTIYF. DNA for the CDR3: TGTGCCAGCAGTTTCGACAGTGCCGGTGGAAACACCATATATTTT.

The CDR3 loop is CASSPGQGHGYTF. CDR3 nucleotide sequence: TGTGCCAGCAGCCCCGGACAGGGCCATGGCTACACCTTC. The V and J genes are TRBV5-4 and TRBJ1-2; 8 bases are a match to TRBD1. CDR3 size: 13 residues. Germline V gene sequence: CDR1 SGHNT, CDR2 YYREEE (reference sequence). J gave up 6 bases and V 4 bases, and 5 bases lay outside the gene matches.

This sequence joins TRBV20-1 and TRBJ1-2; D is undetermined. Looked up from germline, CDR1 is DFQATT and CDR2 is SNEGSKA (reference sequence). Trimming pared 3 bases from V and 8 bases from J, leaving 10 bases between. The CDR3 is 11 residues long. The CDR3 here is CSASEVRGYTF. The CDR3, as DNA: TGCAGTGCTAGTGAGGTTAGAGGCTACACCTTC.

The V call is TRBV4-1, the J call TRBJ2-1, with D possibly being TRBD2 (6 bases). Germline values: CDR1 MGHRA, CDR2 YSYEKL. This CDR3 spans 14 amino acids. V lost 1 base and J lost 4, with 8 bases in between. The CDR3 reads CASSQGAGYNEQFF. The CDR3 DNA reads TGCGCCAGCAGCCAAGGGGCGGGGTACAATGAGCAGTTCTTC.

This clone was recorded a few times. J is TRBJ1-2 and V is TRBV6-6; TRBD1 agrees at 9 bases. With V trimmed by 6 bases and J by 1 base, 6 bases remained unmatched. The CDR3 sequence is 15 residues long. Germline V CDR1 and CDR2: MNHNY, SVGAGI (reference sequence). CDR3 DNA sequence: TGTGCCAGCAGCACCGGGACAGGGAGTAACTATGGCTACACCTTC. It encodes CASSTGTGSNYGYTF.

J is TRBJ2-2 and V is TRBV4-1; the D gene is possibly TRBD2 (5 bases). This CDR3 is built from 15 residues. V dropped 4 bases and J dropped 2 bases, with 11 bases sitting between them. In germline, CDR1 is MGHRA, CDR2 YSYEKL. The CDR3 reads CASSPQPGNTGELFF. The CDR3 nucleotides are TGCGCCAGCAGCCCGCAGCCGGGAAACACCGGGGAGCTGTTTTTT.

This clone has just one count. V usage is TRBV19 and J usage is TRBJ1-1; 7 bases line up with TRBD1. Per germline, CDR1 LNHDA and CDR2 SQIVND (reference sequence). The CDR3 has 15 amino acids. V shed 3 bases and J 3 bases; nucleotides not matched to a gene: 7. The CDR3 DNA is TGTGCCAGTAGTATGGGACAGCATCCTTACACTGAAGCTTTCTTT. This translates into CASSMGQHPYTEAFF.

This clone appeared a few times. This chain links TRBV7-6 with TRBJ1-1; D is perhaps TRBD1 (5 bases). Deletions cut 1 base from V and 5 bases from J, with 8 bases between. Germline-derived CDR1 and CDR2 are SGHVS and FNYEAQ. The CDR3 loop spans 13 amino acids. CDR3 sequence reads: CASSLDRRTEAFF. The CDR3 region has the DNA TGTGCCAGCAGCTTAGACAGGAGAACTGAAGCTTTCTTT.

V and J are TRBV5-6 and TRBJ1-6; no clear D gene. The CDR3 sequence is 15 residues long. Trimming pared 1 base from V and 7 bases from J, leaving 12 bases between. In germline, CDR1 is SGHDT, CDR2 YYEEEE. In DNA, the CDR3 is TGTGCCAGCAGCTTGCTCCCGCGCATCAATTCACCCCTCCACTTT. As protein: CASSLLPRINSPLHF.

The chain recombines TRBV7-9 with TRBJ1-4; TRBD1 matches at 7 bases. With 5 bases clipped from V and 5 bases from J, the junction kept 5 bases outside the gene matches. Germline assignment: CDR1 SEHNR and CDR2 FQNEAQ (reference sequence). CDR3 length equals 14 residues. The CDR3: CASSKGQSNEKLFF. Here the CDR3 DNA reads TGTGCCAGCAGCAAGGGACAGTCGAATGAAAAACTGTTTTTT.

This clone was counted once. The genes are TRBV4-1 and TRBJ1-5; 8 bases align to TRBD1. This CDR3 spans 17 amino acids. J lost 3 bases, V lost 3 bases, and 10 bases had no gene match. Germline lookup yields CDR1 MGHRA and CDR2 YSYEKL. The CDR3 loop is CASSQREGQALNQPQHF. In nucleotides, the CDR3 is TGCGCCAGCAGCCAGCGGGAGGGACAGGCGCTCAATCAGCCCCAGCATTTT.

This clone occurred a few times. The rearrangement joins TRBV7-9 to TRBJ2-1; 11 bases fit TRBD2. From germline, CDR1 is SEHNR and CDR2 FQNEAQ (reference sequence). V trimming: 4 bases; J trimming: 0 bases; junction bases outside the gene matches: 5. CDR3 length: 17 amino acids. The CDR3 bases are TGTGCCAGCAGCTCGACTAGCGGGGACTACTCCTACAATGAGCAGTTCTTC. It yields the protein CASSSTSGDYSYNEQFF.

The chain employs TRBV7-6 and TRBJ1-2, with 9 bases lining up with TRBD1. Germline V gives CDR1 SGHVS, CDR2 FNYEAQ. The CDR3 has 15 amino acids. V shed 4 bases and J 5 bases; nucleotides not matched to a gene: 8. For the CDR3, the DNA is TGTGCCAGCAGCTCGGAGGACAGGGGTGTTTATGGCTACACCTTC. Translating it yields CASSSEDRGVYGYTF.

This sequence joins TRBV19 and TRBJ2-7; tentatively, D is TRBD2 (5 bases). Germline V lookup: CDR1 LNHDA, CDR2 SQIVND (reference sequence). This CDR3 region has 15 residues. V dropped 3 bases and J dropped 2 bases, with 14 bases sitting between them. The CDR3 coding sequence is TGTGCCAGTAGTATGGCGCTCGCGAGGGCCTACGAGCAGTACTTC. This translates into CASSMALARAYEQYF.